This T cell receptor (beta chain) was obtained from a study of T-cell memory formation after mild COVID-19 (dated by TCRdb to 2020 to 2023). Describing the broader study: TCR sequence clusters from the two donors were largely donor specific. T-cell clones expanding and contracting after mild COVID-19 in a couple of donors were tracked by longitudinal TCRalpha and TCRbeta repertoire sequencing. The cohort was made up of two young adult volunteers, one female and one male, who were previously healthy.

These reads were obtained on an Illumina NovaSeq 6000. Using 5'RACE with constant-segment primers, TCRalpha and TCRbeta cDNA libraries were constructed, with sample barcodes and unique molecular identifiers added in the process. Trizol reagent was used to extract RNA from every sample. Amplification of the libraries took two PCR steps, and the second step added a second sample barcode plus Illumina TruSeq adapters. Sequencing of the libraries was done on an Illumina NovaSeq, producing 2 x 150 bp paired-end reads. The authors' analysis ran thus. The reads were demultiplexed and collapsed into UMI-guided consensus sequences using migec v1.2.7. With mixcr v2.1.11, UMI consensuses were aligned to TRA and TRB V and J templates and assembled into clonotypes. Expanded or contracted clonotypes were those called significant by both edgeR and NoisET, with noise models trained on biological replicates. For edgeR calls, the cutoffs were a false discovery rate-adjusted p below 0.01 and a log2 fold-change threshold of 1. As an exploratory analysis of dynamics, PCA with hierarchical clustering was applied to max-normalized trajectories of the 1000 most abundant clonotypes. Separately sequenced CD4+ and CD8+ repertoires were used to assign a CD4 or CD8 phenotype to each responding clone. TCRdb reworked the public reads: Q25 trimming with fastp, MiXCR clone assembly, productive beta chains retained. Each entry is one CDR3 protein sequence, shown with its most common DNA and genes. TCRdb's processing, not the study's, gives the V and J calls here. Counted in this sample were 350,000 to 450,000 distinct CDR3 sequences; 15% to 25% of them appeared once. The ten largest clones capture approximately 8.1% of the sample.

CDR1 and CDR2, looked up from the germline V gene, are SGHTA and FQGTGA. V and J are trimmed by 4 bases and 6 bases, and the gene matches miss 5 bases of the junction. The CDR3 sequence holds 14 residues, the cysteine and phenylalanine included. The entry retains the CDR3 DNA only, 42 bases that are in frame from base 1. Ficoll-Paque density gradient centrifugation was the method used to isolate PBMCs. Overall study outcomes, separate from this receptor: Whether the second-wave clones peaking on day 37 were SARS-CoV-2 specific was not confirmed. Only a couple of mild cases were covered by the study, and larger cohorts that include severe cases with pre-infection samples were considered necessary. Contracting CD4+ clones turned up mainly in the CM and EM memory subsets, whereas EMRA was where CD8+ clones were enriched. The detection of some responding clones in pre-infection memory suggests that pre-existing cross-reactive memory T cells joined the SARS-CoV-2 response. Clones that contracted from day 15 to 85 showed balanced CD4/CD8 phenotypes, whereas a second wave of clones that expanded from day 15 to 37 leaned towards CD4+.

As regards this clonotype: Its antigen target is currently unknown. No much larger clone is present one base from it, and per-base qualities are unavailable.

The chain is assembled from TRBV7-3 and TRBJ2-3, with TRBD2 matching 9 junction bases. Sequenced material: PBMCs or a T cell subset sorted from them (not recorded which). The sequence came from an adult woman who had mild COVID-19 (a few samples of this study predate the infection). The sample titles of this study are shuffled in the database, so cell type and time point are left out; the donor was told from shared clones. The DNA sequence is given as TGTGCCAGCAGCTCAGGACTAGCGATTGATACGCAGTATTTT. Its coded protein is CASSSGLAIDTQYF. Full variable domain (CDR3 extended with the reference TRBV7-3 and TRBJ2-3 proteins): GAGVSQTPSNKVTEKGKYVELRCDPISGHTALYWYRQSLGQGPEFLIYFQGTGAADDSGLPNDRFFAVRPEGSVSTLKIQRTERGDSAVYLCASSSGLAIDTQYFGPGTRLTVL.